The 21 T cell receptor beta chains reported below all come from one sample, sequenced in a study of cytomegalovirus exposure and HLA in healthy donors. PCR involved 60 Vbeta and 13 Jbeta primers. TCRdb's table, derived via immunoSEQ multiplex PCR, lists solely in-frame clones and lacks some. The table records more than 95,000 clones, about a sixth of them present only once. The sample taken for sequencing was PBMCs. The origin of the receptors is a female donor in good health and CMV-seropositive.

This rearrangement joins TRBV5-6 to TRBJ2-3; 7 positions match TRBD2. Losses at the gene ends were 0 bases for V and 5 bases for J; bases not matched to a gene: 12. The germline CDR1 and CDR2 sequences are SGHDT and YYEEEE. The CDR3 covers 17 residues. This CDR3 is CASSLDRGRALVDTQYF. For the CDR3, the DNA is TGTGCCAGCAGCTTGGATCGTGGGAGGGCCTTGGTAGATACGCAGTATTTT.

This clone was seen more than once but under ten times. The chain recombines TRBV30 with TRBJ1-4; D not certain. With 5 bases removed from V and 8 bases from J, the gap between germline ends came to 18 bases. The CDR3 totals 14 residues. Germline values: CDR1 GTSNPN, CDR2 SVGIG (reference sequence). This CDR3 is CAWCPNRALEKLFF. As DNA, the CDR3 is TGTGCCTGGTGCCCAAACAGAGCCCTCGAAAAACTGTTTTTT.

The gene calls are TRBV27 and TRBJ2-1; 9 nucleotides match TRBD2. CDR1 is MNHEY and CDR2 is SMNVEV in the germline V gene (reference sequence). The CDR3 is 15 amino acids. V shed 1 base and J 7 bases; nucleotides not matched to a gene: 5. CDR3 coding DNA: TGTGCCAGCAGTTTATGGAGCGGGAGGATGAATGAGCAGTTCTTC. Translating it yields CASSLWSGRMNEQFF.

The rearrangement joins TRBV7-8 to TRBJ2-2, with 7 bases lining up with TRBD1. J lost 3 bases, V lost 4 bases, and 5 bases had no gene match. This CDR3 spans 15 amino acids. Per germline, CDR1 SGHVS and CDR2 FQNEAQ. The CDR3 DNA sequence: TGTGCCAGCAGCTACCGGGACAGAGACACCGGGGAGCTGTTTTTT. Translation: CASSYRDRDTGELFF.

The CDR3 nucleotides read TGTGCCAGCAGCTTAAGAGGAAGACTAGCGACCTCTAGCACAGATACGCAGTATTTT. This gives the protein CASSLRGRLATSSTDTQYF. This chain links TRBV11-1 with TRBJ2-3; TRBD2 matches 8 bases. Germline CDR1 and CDR2: SGHAT and FQDESV (reference sequence). J was trimmed by 0 bases and V by 2 bases; bases with no gene match: 13. The CDR3 loop spans 19 amino acids.

The sample holds a few counts of this clone. This sequence joins TRBV27 and TRBJ2-1, with D maybe TRBD2 (6 bases). Germline V gene sequence: CDR1 MNHEY, CDR2 SMNVEV (reference sequence). V lost 1 base and J 0 bases, leaving 13 bases between the germline ends. This CDR3 region has 17 residues. The CDR3 loop reads CASSLLARGSSYNEQFF. The CDR3 DNA follows: TGTGCCAGCAGTTTATTGGCGCGGGGTTCCTCCTACAATGAGCAGTTCTTC.

This clone was counted between two and nine times. The chain is built from TRBV6-1 and TRBJ2-3; TRBD1 matches 10 bases. This CDR3 comprises 13 residues. Germline CDR1 is MNHNS and CDR2 is SASEGT. J lost 3 bases, V lost 10 bases, and 4 bases had no gene match. The CDR3 DNA follows: TGTGCCACCCGGACAGGGGGTACAGATACGCAGTATTTT. It is translated as CATRTGGTDTQYF.

The chain uses TRBV5-8 and TRBJ2-7, with a weak D call TRBD2 (6 bases). V lost 10 bases and J lost 3, with 14 bases in between. From germline, CDR1 is SGHTS and CDR2 YDEGEE. The CDR3 loop spans 12 amino acids. The CDR3 sequence is CAGSRGVYEQYF. DNA of the CDR3: TGTGCCGGCTCACGCGGGGTCTACGAGCAGTACTTC.

The genes are TRBV6-1 and TRBJ1-5; TRBD1 matches 7 bases. The CDR3 extends over 14 amino acids. Germline assignment: CDR1 MNHNS and CDR2 SASEGT. The V and J ends lost 7 bases and 6 bases, in that order; junction bases with no gene match: 9. CDR3 loop: CASTPTGDPQPQHF. In nucleotides, the CDR3 is TGTGCCAGCACCCCCACAGGGGACCCTCAGCCCCAGCATTTT.

V and J are TRBV5-5 and TRBJ2-7; 9 nucleotides line up with TRBD2. The length of the CDR3 is 15 residues. V dropped 0 bases and J dropped 6; count of bases not matched to a gene: 7. In germline, CDR1 is SGHKS, CDR2 YYEKEE (reference sequence). The CDR3 DNA sequence: TGTGCCAGCAGCTTGGTTGGCGGGGGGGCCGTCGAGCAGTACTTC. It is translated as CASSLVGGGAVEQYF.

This clone was seen more than once but under ten times. J is TRBJ2-7 and V is TRBV27; D unclear. CDR3 length equals 15 residues. Germline V CDR1 and CDR2: MNHEY, SMNVEV (reference sequence). The ends were cut back, 0 bases at V and 3 bases at J, with 12 bases in the middle. The CDR3 DNA reads TGTGCCAGCAGTTTATCGAGGCCGGCAGTCTACGAGCAGTACTTC. Translating gives CASSLSRPAVYEQYF.

The rearrangement links TRBV7-9 to TRBJ1-2, with TRBD1 identical over 10 bases. CDR3 length: 15 residues. The V and J ends lost 2 bases and 2 bases, in that order; junction bases with no gene match: 2. From germline, CDR1 is SEHNR and CDR2 FQNEAQ (reference sequence). The CDR3 DNA follows: TGTGCCAGCAGCTTAACGGGACAGGGGAACTATGGCTACACCTTC. Protein: CASSLTGQGNYGYTF.

This clone was detected only a few times. The genes are TRBV2 and TRBJ1-1; D unclear. CDR3 size: 13 residues. The germline CDR1 and CDR2 sequences are SNHLY and FYNNEI. The ends were cut back, 8 bases at V and 5 bases at J, with 15 bases in the middle. The DNA for the CDR3 is TGTGCCAGCGAAGGTCTAGCCGCAACTGAAGCTTTCTTT. This gives the protein CASEGLAATEAFF. Combining the CDR3 with reference TRBV2 and TRBJ1-1 gives the whole variable domain EPEVTQTPSHQVTQMGQEVILRCVPISNHLYFYWYRQILGQKVEFLVSFYNNEISEKSEIFDDQFSVERPDGSNFTLKIRSTKLEDSAMYFCASEGLAATEAFFGQGTRLTVV.

The CDR3 loop is CASSDDRVRGNTEAFF. As DNA, the CDR3 is TGTGCCAGCAGTGATGACAGGGTTAGGGGGAACACTGAAGCTTTCTTT. The V gene is TRBV25-1, the J gene TRBJ1-1, with 7 positions matching TRBD1. Germline-derived CDR1 and CDR2 are MGHDK and SYGVNS. Trimming at V came to 3 bases and at J to 1 base, leaving 8 bases not matched to a gene. This CDR3 region has 16 residues.

The chain is built from TRBV19 and TRBJ2-5, with TRBD1 identical over 7 bases. V dropped 5 bases and J dropped 1; count of bases not matched to a gene: 4. The CDR3 covers 14 residues. Germline V lookup: CDR1 LNHDA, CDR2 SQIVND (reference sequence). CDR3 loop: CASSGNRGQETQYF. In nucleotides, the CDR3 is TGTGCCAGTAGTGGAAACAGGGGCCAAGAGACCCAGTACTTC.

This clone showed up just a few times. V and J are TRBV30 and TRBJ1-1, with no clear D. Germline CDR1 and CDR2: GTSNPN and SVGIG (reference sequence). V lost 0 bases and J 0 bases, leaving 5 bases between the germline ends. This CDR3 spans 13 amino acids. The CDR3 sequence is CAWSVQLNTEAFF. In DNA, the CDR3 is TGTGCCTGGAGTGTACAGTTGAACACTGAAGCTTTCTTT.

This clone was seen more than once but under ten times. The sample has other DNA sequences that encode this CDR3 too. J is TRBJ1-2 and V is TRBV7-2, with a weak D call TRBD1 (6 bases). This CDR3 spans 16 amino acids. V lost 1 base to trimming and J lost 5 bases, with 17 bases between them. Germline CDR1 and CDR2: SGHTA and FQGNSA. The CDR3 region has the DNA TGTGCCAGCAGCTTAGTATTACGGTCCAGGGGATATGGCTACACCTTC. As protein: CASSLVLRSRGYGYTF.

V and J are TRBV19 and TRBJ1-3; weak D call: TRBD1 (5 bases). V lost 3 bases and J lost 6, with 9 bases in between. Germline assignment: CDR1 LNHDA and CDR2 SQIVND (reference sequence). The CDR3 loop spans 13 amino acids. The CDR3 region has the DNA TGTGCCAGTAGTATGGGGCAGCCAAACACCATATATTTT. It is translated as CASSMGQPNTIYF. Based on the CDR3 plus reference TRBV19 and TRBJ1-3, the full variable domain is DGGITQSPKYLFRKEGQNVTLSCEQNLNHDAMYWYRQDPGQGLRLIYYSQIVNDFQKGDIAEGYSVSREKKESFPLTVTSAQKNPTAFYLCASSMGQPNTIYFGEGSWLTVV.

J is TRBJ2-5 and V is TRBV25-1, with 8 bases lining up with TRBD1. In germline, CDR1 is MGHDK, CDR2 SYGVNS. Trimming took 1 base from V and 2 from J; bases not matched to a gene: 9. The CDR3 length is 17 residues. As DNA, the CDR3 is TGTGCCAGCAGTGAATTCGGGGCAGGGGGCGGACAAGAGACCCAGTACTTC. Translating it yields CASSEFGAGGGQETQYF.

This chain links TRBV6-5 with TRBJ2-3, with D possibly TRBD1 on 6 matching bases. Germline CDR1 MNHEY, CDR2 SVGAGI. This CDR3 spans 15 amino acids. Deletions cut 2 bases from V and 2 bases from J, with 11 bases between. The CDR3 here is CASSYTGQNTDTQYF. CDR3 bases: TGTGCCAGCAGTTACACCGGACAGAACACAGATACGCAGTATTTT.

This clone came up a few times. V gene TRBV4-2 combines with J gene TRBJ2-5, with 11 bases lining up with TRBD2. Germline trimming cut 0 bases from V and 1 base from J; bases unmatched to any gene: 4. Germline CDR1 and CDR2: LGHNA and YNFKEQ. The CDR3 totals 17 residues. Here the CDR3 reads CASSQDKGTSGQETQYF. The CDR3 DNA sequence: TGTGCCAGCAGCCAAGATAAAGGGACTAGCGGCCAAGAGACCCAGTACTTC.